This T cell receptor (beta chain) originates from a study of a mutant IDH1 vaccine in newly diagnosed glioma. The protocol was immunoSEQ multiplex PCR, while the TCRdb copy is restricted to in-frame clones and leaves out a portion. The profile covers roughly 120,000 clones, with roughly 77% appearing a single time and around 5.5% taken by the ten largest. From germline, CDR1 is LNHDA and CDR2 SQIVND (reference sequence). CDR3 size: 14 residues. The ends were cut back, 5 bases at V and 3 bases at J, with 11 bases in the middle. This clone was seen only once. The antigen is undetermined. Time point denoted: week 11, during vaccination. In every dose of vaccine, 300 ug of mutant IDH1 20-mer peptide was given alongside topical imiquimod.

This receptor was taken from a man aged 35 to 55 with glioma. The rearrangement joins TRBV19 to TRBJ1-5; possible D gene TRBD1, 6 bases. Here the sequenced sample was PBMCs, taken from a glioma patient whose treatment included an IDH1 peptide vaccine. The CDR3 loop is CASSPDRTNQPQHF. CDR3 DNA sequence: TGTGCCAGTAGTCCAGACAGGACCAATCAGCCCCAGCATTTT.